Listed below are T cell receptor beta chains from one sample, sequenced in a study of molecular identifiers for immune sequencing clone quantification. Each CDR3 protein gets one entry after TCRdb re-called the PCR reads with MiXCR. This sample has approximately 630,000 distinct CDR3 sequences, with about 25% found just once. The sequencing input was naive CD8+ T cells from blood, with Jurkat cell RNA spiked in. These receptors came from a human donor in good health. Some libraries in this study had Jurkat cell RNA spiked in. Both conserved end residues are part of each CDR3. Each record gives: V gene, clone size, CDR3 length, J gene, D gene, CDR3 DNA, CDR3 protein. A D gene is named only where the DNA matches it firmly. Expanded clones are given a class, and other clones once, few, many or no size at all.

>TRBV9|-|15|TRBJ2-7|TRBD1
TGTGCCAGCAGCGTAGGCAGGGGGTTTTCCTACGAGCAGTACTTC
CASSVGRGFSYEQYF
>TRBV20-1|few|16|TRBJ2-1|-
TGCAGTGCTAGAGTCGGGGACTCACTCTCCTACAATGAGCAGTTCTTC
CSARVGDSLSYNEQFF
>TRBV7-9|many|13|TRBJ1-1|-
TGTGCCAGTGGGAGGGCTATGAACACTGAAGCTTTCTTT
CASGRAMNTEAFF
>TRBV11-2|few|17|TRBJ2-2|-
TGTGCCAGCATCCCAAATTGGTGGGGAGGGAACACCGGGGAGCTGTTTTTT
CASIPNWWGGNTGELFF
>TRBV2|-|13|TRBJ2-7|-
TGTGCCAGCAATCCGGGACATCTCTACGAGCAGTACTTC
CASNPGHLYEQYF
>TRBV20-1|-|17|TRBJ2-6|TRBD1
TGCAGTGCATTTCCTGGGACAGGGGGCACTGGGGCCAACGTCCTGACTTTC
CSAFPGTGGTGANVLTF
>TRBV21-1|few|16|TRBJ1-1|-
TGTGCCAGCAGCAAAGTCGGCAACTCGAAGAACACTGAAGCTTTCTTT
CASSKVGNSKNTEAFF
>TRBV9|many|14|TRBJ2-7|TRBD1
TGTGCCAGCAACCGGGGACAGAGCTCCTACGAGCAGTACTTC
CASNRGQSSYEQYF
>TRBV10-3|many|13|TRBJ2-7|-
TGTGCCATCAGTGGGGACACCTCCTACGAGCAGTACTTC
CAISGDTSYEQYF
>TRBV28|-|14|TRBJ1-4|TRBD1
TGTGCCAGCAGTTCCACAGGGGTGGATGAAAAACTGTTTTTT
CASSSTGVDEKLFF
>TRBV2|many|14|TRBJ2-7|-
TGTGCCAGCAGTGAAAGTCCCGCGTCCTACGAGCAGTACTTC
CASSESPASYEQYF
>TRBV28|-|14|TRBJ1-5|-
TGTGCCAGCAGTATTTTAGCTAGCAATCAGCCCCAGCATTTT
CASSILASNQPQHF
>TRBV3-1|few|16|TRBJ2-7|TRBD2
TGTGCCAGCAGCCACCCGGCGCGGGGGGAGTCCTACGAGCAGTACTTC
CASSHPARGESYEQYF
>TRBV27|many|13|TRBJ1-2|TRBD1
TGTGCCAGCAGTTTCGGACAGGGATTTGGCTACACCTTC
CASSFGQGFGYTF
>TRBV6-6|many|14|TRBJ2-7|TRBD1
TGTGCCAGCAGTTACTCGCAGGGGGTAGATGAGCAGTACTTC
CASSYSQGVDEQYF
>TRBV30|many|14|TRBJ2-5|-
TGTGCCTGGAGTGTCCCCATTCCCCAAGAGACCCAGTACTTC
CAWSVPIPQETQYF
>TRBV4-2|-|14|TRBJ1-2|-
TGTGCCAGCAGCCAAGAACACAGGGAGTATGGCTACACCTTC
CASSQEHREYGYTF
>TRBV20-1|many|18|TRBJ2-3|TRBD2
TGCAGTGCTAGTCCTCTACGGACTAGCGGGAGGTACACAGATACGCAGTATTTT
CSASPLRTSGRYTDTQYF
>TRBV7-6|few|13|TRBJ2-7|-
TGTGCCAGCAGCCCCTCAGTGGGTTACGAGCAGTACTTC
CASSPSVGYEQYF
>TRBV6-6|-|18|TRBJ2-2|TRBD1
TGTGCCAGCAGTCCCCCCACGGGGGGACAGGGGGCGACCGGGGAGCTGTTTTTT
CASSPPTGGQGATGELFF
>TRBV7-2|few|17|TRBJ1-6|-
TGTGCCAGCAGCTTGGACCCGGTGGCGCTTCAGAATTCACCCCTCCACTTT
CASSLDPVALQNSPLHF
>TRBV20-1|many|13|TRBJ2-5|-
TGCAGTGCTAGAGATGGGACCGGAGAGACCCAGTACTTC
CSARDGTGETQYF
>TRBV25-1|many|12|TRBJ2-3|-
TGTGCCAGCAGTGAAATCGGAGATACGCAGTATTTT
CASSEIGDTQYF
>TRBV6-5|-|14|TRBJ2-7|-
TGTGTCAGCAGTTACGGGGGAGATTTCTACGAGCAGTACTTC
CVSSYGGDFYEQYF
>TRBV7-9|few|17|TRBJ2-1|TRBD2
TGTGCCAGCAGCTTCCCTCGGGGGGGACACAAAGACAATGAGCAGTTCTTC
CASSFPRGGHKDNEQFF
>TRBV27|few|13|TRBJ1-2|TRBD1
TGTGCCACCTCGGGACAGAATTTTTATGGCTACACCTTC
CATSGQNFYGYTF
>TRBV11-2|many|19|TRBJ2-7|-
TGTGCCAGCAGCTGGGGTCCCTACCCGGGGCTAGCGAACTCCTACGAGCAGTACTTC
CASSWGPYPGLANSYEQYF
>TRBV6-6|many|15|TRBJ2-3|-
TGTGCCAGCAGTTCAGGGGTAACTAGCACAGATACGCAGTATTTT
CASSSGVTSTDTQYF